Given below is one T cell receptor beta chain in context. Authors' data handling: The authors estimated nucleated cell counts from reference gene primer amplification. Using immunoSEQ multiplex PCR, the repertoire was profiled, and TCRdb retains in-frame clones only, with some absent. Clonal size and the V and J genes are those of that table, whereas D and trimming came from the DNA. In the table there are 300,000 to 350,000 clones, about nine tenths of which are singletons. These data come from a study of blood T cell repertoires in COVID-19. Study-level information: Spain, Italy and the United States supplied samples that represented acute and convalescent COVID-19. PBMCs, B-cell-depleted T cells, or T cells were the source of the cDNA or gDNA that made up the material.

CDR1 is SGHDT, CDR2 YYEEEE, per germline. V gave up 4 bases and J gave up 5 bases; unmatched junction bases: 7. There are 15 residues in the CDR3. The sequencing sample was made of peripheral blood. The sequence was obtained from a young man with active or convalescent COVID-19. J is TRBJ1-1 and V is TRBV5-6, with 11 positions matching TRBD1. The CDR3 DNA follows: TGTGCCAGCAGCAGACTGGACAGGGGGCTAACTGAAGCTTTCTTT. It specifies CASSRLDRGLTEAFF. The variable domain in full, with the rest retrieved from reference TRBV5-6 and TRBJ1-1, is DAGVTQSPTHLIKTRGQQVTLRCSPKSGHDTVSWYQQALGQGPQFIFQYYEEEERQRGNFPDRFSGHQFPNYSSELNVNALLLGDSALYLCASSRLDRGLTEAFFGQGTRLTVV.